This T cell receptor beta chain was captured in a study of radiotherapy plus CTLA-4 blockade in lung cancer (dated by TCRdb to between 2017 and 2018). For the study in its entirety: Among enrolled patients, 15% to 20% had an objective response and 31% reached disease control.

From its cysteine to its phenylalanine, the CDR3 spans 14 amino acids. The read is trimmed to its CDR3 DNA, 42 bases read in frame from base 1. Reading the germline V gene gives CDR1 SNHLY and CDR2 FYNNEI. The V end gives up 6 bases and the J end 2 bases, leaving 2 bases in the junction not matched to a gene. With regard to this clone: Its antigen is not yet known. Base qualities are not at hand, and no much larger clone is one base apart.

Findings and caveats that apply to the study as a whole: TCR clones derived from tumors expanded in peripheral blood after treatment with radiotherapy and ipilimumab. The strongest predictors of response, as reported, were early dynamic changes in blood T cell clones along with a rise in serum interferon-beta after radiation.

In this study, focal radiation therapy paired with CTLA-4 blockade (ipilimumab) was tested in patients who had chemo-refractory metastatic non-small-cell lung cancer. Receptor amplification or capture employed the immunoSEQ multiplex PCR assay. What TCRdb holds here is the immuneACCESS table cut down to in-frame rearrangements. Part of the clones is not present; checked against another copy, under half of the missing clones reflect an unresolved V gene, and the others are unexplained. The sample table contains nearly 95,000 clones; only one count was recorded for 82% of them. Together, the top ten hold under 30% of the sample.

The sample was peripheral blood, taken from a patient treated with radiotherapy plus ipilimumab. The receptor was derived from a human donor with non-small cell lung cancer that progressed on radiotherapy plus ipilimumab. In this chain, TRBV2 is recombined with TRBJ1-2; 11 central nucleotides agree with TRBD1. The CDR3 reads CASRGTGGNYGYTF. The nucleotide sequence is TGTGCCAGCAGGGGGACAGGGGGGAACTATGGCTACACCTTC.